A selection of T cell receptor beta chains follows, all from one sample in a study of blood T cell repertoires in COVID-19. The data were produced by immunoSEQ multiplex PCR, yet TCRdb's version contains in-frame clones alone and is incomplete. The data show 400,000 to 450,000 clones, with around 90% seen just once and 0.8% to 0.9% held by the top ten. Specimen: peripheral blood. The receptors were gathered from a man aged 18 to 35 with COVID-19, enrolled during active disease. Each CDR3 is given with its conserved first and last residue. Each record gives: CDR3 DNA, CDR3 protein, J gene, V gene, clone size, D gene. D genes are given only for firm matches. Clone size appears in some rows only: once, few, many, or a class for an expanded clone.

cdr3_nt: TGTGCCAGCAGTCCAGATATACAAGAGACCCAGTACTTC; cdr3_aa: CASSPDIQETQYF; j_call: TRBJ2-5; v_call: TRBV6-5; clone_size: .; d_call: .
cdr3_nt: TGTGCCAGCAGTTTAGGGCTGAACTACGAGCAGTACTTC; cdr3_aa: CASSLGLNYEQYF; j_call: TRBJ2-7; v_call: TRBV12-3/TRBV12-4; clone_size: .; d_call: .
cdr3_nt: TGTGCCATCAGTGAGTCGACAGGGACGAACACTGAAGCTTTCTTT; cdr3_aa: CAISESTGTNTEAFF; j_call: TRBJ1-1; v_call: TRBV10-3; clone_size: .; d_call: TRBD1
cdr3_nt: TGTGCCAGCCGTGAGGGTCTCCATGAGCAGTTCTTC; cdr3_aa: CASREGLHEQFF; j_call: TRBJ2-1; v_call: TRBV11-3; clone_size: .; d_call: .
cdr3_nt: TGTGCCAGCAGTGACTCTGACAGACCCTATAGCAATCAGCCCCAGCATTTT; cdr3_aa: CASSDSDRPYSNQPQHF; j_call: TRBJ1-5; v_call: TRBV6-4; clone_size: .; d_call: .
cdr3_nt: TGTGCCAGCAGCATGAGTCCCCAGGGATACCAAGAGACCCAGTACTTC; cdr3_aa: CASSMSPQGYQETQYF; j_call: TRBJ2-5; v_call: TRBV7-9; clone_size: .; d_call: .
cdr3_nt: TGTGCCACCGCCTTTTCGGGTACGCAGTATTTT; cdr3_aa: CATAFSGTQYF; j_call: TRBJ2-3; v_call: TRBV24-1; clone_size: .; d_call: .
cdr3_nt: TGTGCCAGCTCACCTGGGGGGGCAATTCGGACAGATACGCAGTATTTT; cdr3_aa: CASSPGGAIRTDTQYF; j_call: TRBJ2-3; v_call: TRBV18; clone_size: .; d_call: .
cdr3_nt: TGTGCCAGCACTAGAGGGGGGGGTGAGCAGTTCTTC; cdr3_aa: CASTRGGGEQFF; j_call: TRBJ2-1; v_call: TRBV11-1; clone_size: .; d_call: .
cdr3_nt: TGTGCCAGTAGATTTGCGGGAGCTGGGGCAGATACGCAGTATTTT; cdr3_aa: CASRFAGAGADTQYF; j_call: TRBJ2-3; v_call: TRBV19; clone_size: .; d_call: TRBD2
cdr3_nt: TGTGCCAGCAGGGAAGGGACAAATTCTGGAAACACCATATATTTT; cdr3_aa: CASREGTNSGNTIYF; j_call: TRBJ1-3; v_call: TRBV2; clone_size: .; d_call: .
cdr3_nt: TGTGCCAGCAGCTTACCCCCGGGGGGGTTGGAGACCCAGTACTTC; cdr3_aa: CASSLPPGGLETQYF; j_call: TRBJ2-5; v_call: TRBV7-6; clone_size: .; d_call: TRBD2
cdr3_nt: TGTGCCAGCAGTTACCAGGGAGGACATGGCTACACCTTC; cdr3_aa: CASSYQGGHGYTF; j_call: TRBJ1-2; v_call: TRBV27; clone_size: .; d_call: .
cdr3_nt: TGCGCCAGCAGCTTGGGGTCAGGGGCTGAGCAGTTCTTC; cdr3_aa: CASSLGSGAEQFF; j_call: TRBJ2-1; v_call: TRBV5-1; clone_size: .; d_call: .
cdr3_nt: TGCGCCAGCAGCTTGGAAGGGACAGCGAACACTGAAGCTTTCTTT; cdr3_aa: CASSLEGTANTEAFF; j_call: TRBJ1-1; v_call: TRBV5-1; clone_size: .; d_call: TRBD1
cdr3_nt: TGTGCCAGCAGTCAGGGAGGCACTGAAGCTTTCTTT; cdr3_aa: CASSQGGTEAFF; j_call: TRBJ1-1; v_call: TRBV2; clone_size: .; d_call: .
cdr3_nt: TGTGCCAGCAGTTTAACGGTGCGGGGCAATCAGCCCCAGCATTTT; cdr3_aa: CASSLTVRGNQPQHF; j_call: TRBJ1-5; v_call: TRBV28; clone_size: .; d_call: .
cdr3_nt: TGCGCCAGCAGCTTGAATGGTCTAGCGGCCGACGAGCAGTACTTC; cdr3_aa: CASSLNGLAADEQYF; j_call: TRBJ2-7; v_call: TRBV5-1; clone_size: .; d_call: TRBD2
cdr3_nt: TGTGCCAGTATTCGGACAGGGACAAACTATGGCTACACCTTC; cdr3_aa: CASIRTGTNYGYTF; j_call: TRBJ1-2; v_call: TRBV19; clone_size: .; d_call: TRBD1
cdr3_nt: TGCGCCAGCAGGAAGAGGGGGGGGTACGAGCAGTACTTC; cdr3_aa: CASRKRGGYEQYF; j_call: TRBJ2-7; v_call: TRBV10-1; clone_size: .; d_call: .
cdr3_nt: TGCGCCAGCAGAAAAGGGGACTATGGGTATGCTTCTAGCTCCTACAATGAGCAGTTCTTC; cdr3_aa: CASRKGDYGYASSSYNEQFF; j_call: TRBJ2-1; v_call: TRBV5-1; clone_size: .; d_call: TRBD2
cdr3_nt: TGCGCCAGTCTCCGGACAAATCAGCCCCAGCATTTT; cdr3_aa: CASLRTNQPQHF; j_call: TRBJ1-5; v_call: TRBV5-1; clone_size: .; d_call: .
cdr3_nt: TGTGCCAGCACAAACGGACAGGGGGCTTTCTACGAGCAGTACTTC; cdr3_aa: CASTNGQGAFYEQYF; j_call: TRBJ2-7; v_call: TRBV2; clone_size: .; d_call: TRBD1
cdr3_nt: TGTGCCAGCAGCTTAGTTGGGGGCGGCTCTGGAAACACCATATATTTT; cdr3_aa: CASSLVGGGSGNTIYF; j_call: TRBJ1-3; v_call: TRBV7-9; clone_size: .; d_call: .
cdr3_nt: TGTGCCAGCAATGAGGGGGCTGCGAACACCGGGGAGCTGTTTTTT; cdr3_aa: CASNEGAANTGELFF; j_call: TRBJ2-2; v_call: TRBV2; clone_size: .; d_call: TRBD1
cdr3_nt: TGCGCCAGCAGCACCTTGACTAGCGGGATCAATGAGCAGTTCTTC; cdr3_aa: CASSTLTSGINEQFF; j_call: TRBJ2-1; v_call: TRBV5-1; clone_size: .; d_call: TRBD2
cdr3_nt: TGCGCCAGCAGCCAAGGGGGGGACAGGGAAAGCAATGAGCAGTTCTTC; cdr3_aa: CASSQGGDRESNEQFF; j_call: TRBJ2-1; v_call: TRBV4-1; clone_size: .; d_call: TRBD1
cdr3_nt: TGTGCCAGCAGCTTACGGGGGTACGAGCAGTACTTC; cdr3_aa: CASSLRGYEQYF; j_call: TRBJ2-7; v_call: TRBV11-3; clone_size: .; d_call: .
cdr3_nt: TGTGCCAGTAGTCGAGGACTAGCGAACACCGGGGAGCTGTTTTTT; cdr3_aa: CASSRGLANTGELFF; j_call: TRBJ2-2; v_call: TRBV19; clone_size: .; d_call: TRBD2
cdr3_nt: TGTGCCAGCCAGGAAAGCAATCAGCCCCAGCATTTT; cdr3_aa: CASQESNQPQHF; j_call: TRBJ1-5; v_call: TRBV6-5; clone_size: .; d_call: .
cdr3_nt: TGTGCCAGCAGCGCGCACAGGGGGTTGAACACTGAAGCTTTCTTT; cdr3_aa: CASSAHRGLNTEAFF; j_call: TRBJ1-1; v_call: TRBV7-9; clone_size: .; d_call: TRBD1
cdr3_nt: TGTGCCTGGAGTGTACTGGTGAGCACTGAAGCTTTCTTT; cdr3_aa: CAWSVLVSTEAFF; j_call: TRBJ1-1; v_call: TRBV30; clone_size: .; d_call: .
cdr3_nt: TGTGCCAGCGGGGAGACCGATTACGAGCAGTACTTC; cdr3_aa: CASGETDYEQYF; j_call: TRBJ2-7; v_call: TRBV6-6; clone_size: once; d_call: .
cdr3_nt: TGTGCCAGCAGTGAGGCGACAGGGGGAAGTATGAACACTGAAGCTTTCTTT; cdr3_aa: CASSEATGGSMNTEAFF; j_call: TRBJ1-1; v_call: TRBV6-1; clone_size: .; d_call: TRBD1
cdr3_nt: TGTGCCAGCAGCTTAGCGAACTTCGAGCAGTACTTC; cdr3_aa: CASSLANFEQYF; j_call: TRBJ2-7; v_call: TRBV7-9; clone_size: .; d_call: .
cdr3_nt: TGTGCCACCAACCCGGCAGGCTTTCAGGAAGAGCAGTACTTC; cdr3_aa: CATNPAGFQEEQYF; j_call: TRBJ2-7; v_call: TRBV6-5; clone_size: .; d_call: .
cdr3_nt: TGTGCCTGGAGTCCCAGCGGGCTTTCCTACGAGCAGTACTTC; cdr3_aa: CAWSPSGLSYEQYF; j_call: TRBJ2-7; v_call: TRBV30; clone_size: .; d_call: .
cdr3_nt: TGTGCCACCAGCAGAGATCGAGGGTTTCAAGAGACCCAGTACTTC; cdr3_aa: CATSRDRGFQETQYF; j_call: TRBJ2-5; v_call: TRBV15; clone_size: .; d_call: .
cdr3_nt: TGTGCCAGCAGCCGGACATCGCCCTTGACCTTC; cdr3_aa: CASSRTSPLTF; j_call: TRBJ1-2; v_call: TRBV3-1/TRBV3-2; clone_size: .; d_call: .
cdr3_nt: TGCGCCAGCAGCTTGACAGGGCGGGCCACAGATACGCAGTATTTT; cdr3_aa: CASSLTGRATDTQYF; j_call: TRBJ2-3; v_call: TRBV5-1; clone_size: .; d_call: .
cdr3_nt: TGTGCCAGCAGAGGGACACCCTCTGGAAACACCATATATTTT; cdr3_aa: CASRGTPSGNTIYF; j_call: TRBJ1-3; v_call: TRBV2; clone_size: .; d_call: .
cdr3_nt: TGTGCCAGCAGCATTTACGGGGGGGCAGATGATACGCAGTATTTT; cdr3_aa: CASSIYGGADDTQYF; j_call: TRBJ2-3; v_call: TRBV5-6; clone_size: once; d_call: TRBD2
cdr3_nt: TGTGCCAGCAGTGAAGTGCTGGGAGAGACAGGGACCCGGTACAACGAGCAGTACTTC; cdr3_aa: CASSEVLGETGTRYNEQYF; j_call: TRBJ2-7; v_call: TRBV2; clone_size: .; d_call: TRBD1
cdr3_nt: TGTGCCAGCAGTTTCCCCACAGGGACTAATGAAAAACTGTTTTTT; cdr3_aa: CASSFPTGTNEKLFF; j_call: TRBJ1-4; v_call: TRBV5-8; clone_size: .; d_call: .
cdr3_nt: TGTGCCAGCAGCTTGGTGGCTAGCGGCCCCTACGAGCAGTACTTC; cdr3_aa: CASSLVASGPYEQYF; j_call: TRBJ2-7; v_call: TRBV5-4; clone_size: .; d_call: TRBD2
cdr3_nt: TGTGCCAGCACCCTGGACAGGGGAGTTGAGCAGTTCTTC; cdr3_aa: CASTLDRGVEQFF; j_call: TRBJ2-1; v_call: TRBV6-5; clone_size: .; d_call: TRBD1
cdr3_nt: TGTGCCAGCAGCTTTGGAAATAGCGGGTCACAAGAGACCCAGTACTTC; cdr3_aa: CASSFGNSGSQETQYF; j_call: TRBJ2-5; v_call: TRBV7-9; clone_size: .; d_call: TRBD2
cdr3_nt: TGTGCCAGCAGTGGGGGGGGCGGACCCAATGAGCAGTTCTTC; cdr3_aa: CASSGGGGPNEQFF; j_call: TRBJ2-1; v_call: TRBV2; clone_size: .; d_call: .
cdr3_nt: TGTGCCAGCAGCTTAGAACAGATGAGTTACGCGAACACCGGGGAGCTGTTTTTT; cdr3_aa: CASSLEQMSYANTGELFF; j_call: TRBJ2-2; v_call: TRBV7-6; clone_size: .; d_call: .
cdr3_nt: TGTGCCAGCAGCCGACAGGGTCTAATTAACTATGGCTACACCTTC; cdr3_aa: CASSRQGLINYGYTF; j_call: TRBJ1-2; v_call: TRBV5-8; clone_size: .; d_call: TRBD1
cdr3_nt: TGTGCCAGCAGCTCAGGGACTAGCGGGAGGTCGAACAATGAGCAGTTCTTC; cdr3_aa: CASSSGTSGRSNNEQFF; j_call: TRBJ2-1; v_call: TRBV5-4; clone_size: .; d_call: TRBD2
cdr3_nt: TGTGCCAGCAGCGTAGCAGGAGCGGGAGAAGAGGAGACCCAGTACTTC; cdr3_aa: CASSVAGAGEEETQYF; j_call: TRBJ2-5; v_call: TRBV9; clone_size: .; d_call: TRBD2
cdr3_nt: TGTGCCAGCACCTCTCCGTTGGGCAGATCCTTCCATCAGCCCCAGCATTTT; cdr3_aa: CASTSPLGRSFHQPQHF; j_call: TRBJ1-5; v_call: TRBV28; clone_size: .; d_call: .
cdr3_nt: TGTGCCAGCAGCTTGGGATTGGGCAGCACTGGAAACACCATATATTTT; cdr3_aa: CASSLGLGSTGNTIYF; j_call: TRBJ1-3; v_call: TRBV5-6; clone_size: .; d_call: .
cdr3_nt: TGTGCCAGCAGCCTACTAGCGGGAGGGAACACCGGGGAGCTGTTTTTT; cdr3_aa: CASSLLAGGNTGELFF; j_call: TRBJ2-2; v_call: TRBV3-1/TRBV3-2; clone_size: .; d_call: TRBD2